This is a list of T cell receptor beta chains from one sample in a study of T-cell reconstitution after alpha-beta-depleted transplantation in children. Each CDR3 protein is one row after TCRdb ran MiXCR on the PCR reads. The sample has about 240,000 distinct CDR3 sequences; around 11% are singletons. This sample comprised PBMCs from the stem cell graft donor, obtained from the stem cell graft. The receptors derive from a human donor who donated a stem cell graft to a child with acute lymphoblastic leukemia. Both conserved end residues are part of each CDR3. Fields, in order: D gene, V gene, J gene, clone size, CDR3 length, CDR3 protein, CDR3 DNA. D genes are given only for firm matches. The listing skips clone size in some rows; elsewhere it reads once, few, many or a size class.

TRBD1	TRBV12-3/TRBV12-4	TRBJ2-7	many	16	CASSKRWGTGGYEQYF	TGTGCCAGCAGCAAAAGGTGGGGGACAGGGGGCTACGAGCAGTACTTC
-	TRBV6-2/TRBV6-3	TRBJ1-6	many	13	CASTGTDNSPLHF	TGTGCCAGCACCGGGACGGATAATTCACCCCTCCACTTT
-	TRBV12-3/TRBV12-4	TRBJ2-7	many	11	CASRTVYEQYF	TGTGCCAGCAGGACAGTCTACGAGCAGTACTTC
-	TRBV18	TRBJ1-1	-	15	CASSPSMWENTEAFF	TGTGCCAGCTCACCCTCAATGTGGGAGAACACTGAAGCTTTCTTT
-	TRBV10-3	TRBJ1-2	many	13	CAIAGALDYGYTF	TGTGCCATTGCAGGGGCCCTAGACTATGGCTACACCTTC
TRBD1	TRBV5-5	TRBJ2-2	many	15	CASSLDRDYTGELFF	TGTGCCAGCAGCCTGGACAGGGACTACACCGGGGAGCTGTTTTTT
TRBD1	TRBV6-5	TRBJ1-2	-	13	CASSLDRAYGYTF	TGTGCCAGCAGTTTGGACAGGGCATATGGCTACACCTTC
TRBD2	TRBV20-1	TRBJ2-1	many	13	CSLGRGLASEQFF	TGCAGTTTAGGCCGCGGACTAGCGTCCGAGCAGTTCTTC
TRBD1	TRBV7-2	TRBJ1-6	many	15	CASSQRTGDNSPLHF	TGTGCCAGCAGCCAAAGGACAGGGGACAATTCACCCCTCCACTTT
TRBD1	TRBV28	TRBJ2-5	many	16	CASSTPGQGRQETQYF	TGTGCCAGCAGTACTCCGGGACAGGGGCGACAAGAGACCCAGTACTTC
-	TRBV20-1	TRBJ1-1	many	12	CSAVRGSAEAFF	TGCAGTGCTGTCCGGGGGAGTGCTGAAGCTTTCTTT
TRBD2	TRBV7-6	TRBJ2-4	many	21	CASSALAGGLTIDPAKNIQYF	TGTGCCAGCAGCGCACTAGCGGGGGGCTTAACAATTGATCCAGCCAAAAACATTCAGTACTTC
-	TRBV20-1	TRBJ1-6	many	15	CSAREGGSYNSPLHF	TGCAGTGCTAGAGAGGGGGGCTCCTATAATTCACCCCTCCACTTT
-	TRBV7-4	TRBJ1-4	many	16	CASSLAPREDGEKLFF	TGTGCCAGCAGCTTAGCGCCGAGGGAAGATGGTGAAAAACTGTTTTTT
TRBD1	TRBV6-5	TRBJ1-6	many	15	CASSYTYNRDRGLHF	TGTGCCAGCAGTTACACATATAACCGGGACAGGGGACTCCACTTT
TRBD1	TRBV4-2	TRBJ1-1	-	13	CALQGRRYTEAFF	TGTGCCTTACAGGGGCGGCGTTACACTGAAGCTTTCTTT
-	TRBV6-5	TRBJ2-7	many	11	CASADGYEQYF	TGTGCCAGCGCAGATGGCTACGAGCAGTACTTC
-	TRBV20-1	TRBJ2-2	many	13	CSARGSNTGELFF	TGCAGTGCTAGGGGGTCGAACACCGGGGAGCTGTTTTTT
-	TRBV10-3	TRBJ1-2	many	14	CAISDLSYNYGYTF	TGTGCCATCAGTGATCTGAGTTATAACTATGGCTACACCTTC
-	TRBV4-3	TRBJ1-2	many	16	CASSQDGAPYNYGYTF	TGCGCCAGCAGCCAAGATGGGGCACCTTATAACTATGGCTACACCTTC
TRBD1	TRBV9	TRBJ1-6	many	15	CASSAGTAYNSPLHF	TGTGCCAGCAGCGCCGGGACAGCGTATAATTCACCCCTCCACTTT
TRBD1	TRBV7-2	TRBJ2-5	-	15	CASSPRTGGMETQYF	TGTGCCAGCAGCCCGAGGACAGGGGGAATGGAGACCCAGTACTTC
-	TRBV19	TRBJ1-5	many	16	CASSILPGLGGQPQHF	TGTGCCAGTAGTATTTTACCAGGGTTAGGAGGGCAGCCCCAGCATTTT
-	TRBV24-1	TRBJ1-5	many	12	CAARPNGEPQHF	TGTGCCGCTCGTCCGAACGGGGAGCCCCAGCATTTT
TRBD2	TRBV5-1	TRBJ2-5	many	15	CASSLDGGSLETQYF	TGCGCCAGCAGCTTGGACGGCGGGAGTCTGGAGACCCAGTACTTC
-	TRBV7-6	TRBJ2-7	many	16	CASSTPTGSTNYEQYF	TGTGCCAGCAGCACCCCGACAGGTTCAACCAACTACGAGCAGTACTTC
-	TRBV24-1	TRBJ1-5	few	14	CATRGKGLNQPQHF	TGTGCCACCAGGGGAAAGGGACTCAATCAGCCCCAGCATTTT
-	TRBV4-3	TRBJ1-1	many	15	CASSQEARKYTEAFF	TGCGCCAGCAGCCAAGAGGCGCGCAAGTATACTGAAGCTTTCTTT
-	TRBV20-1	TRBJ2-5	many	12	CSARQSAETQYF	TGCAGTGCCCGGCAGAGTGCGGAAACCCAGTACTTC
TRBD1	TRBV10-2	TRBJ1-2	-	15	CASLDTLTGDYGYTF	TGCGCCAGCTTAGATACCTTGACAGGGGACTATGGCTACACCTTC
-	TRBV21-1	TRBJ1-6	many	15	CASSPRTGGDSPLHF	TGTGCCAGCAGCCCACGGACAGGAGGGGATTCACCCCTCCACTTT
-	TRBV4-2	TRBJ2-7	many	15	CASSQARDGTYEQYF	TGTGCCAGCAGCCAAGCCCGGGACGGTACCTACGAGCAGTACTTC
TRBD2	TRBV19	TRBJ2-1	few	18	CASTGLAGVAAPQDEQFF	TGTGCCAGTACGGGACTAGCGGGAGTAGCTGCCCCTCAAGATGAGCAGTTCTTC
-	TRBV25-1	TRBJ1-6	-	15	CASNGGGGYNSPLHF	TGTGCCAGCAACGGGGGGGGTGGCTATAATTCACCCCTCCACTTT
-	TRBV6-1	TRBJ2-6	many	16	CASSLAGTSGANVLTF	TGTGCCAGCAGTCTCGCAGGGACGTCTGGGGCCAACGTCCTGACTTTC
-	TRBV5-6	TRBJ2-7	many	13	CASFDRLSGEQYF	TGTGCCAGCTTTGACAGGTTGTCGGGTGAGCAGTACTTC
-	TRBV20-1	TRBJ2-1	many	16	CSARTRRGGNYNEQFF	TGCAGTGCTAGAACCCGGAGGGGAGGCAACTACAATGAGCAGTTCTTC
-	TRBV10-2	TRBJ1-1	many	13	CASSVGKGTEAFF	TGCGCCAGCAGTGTGGGGAAGGGGACTGAAGCTTTCTTT
-	TRBV12-3/TRBV12-4	TRBJ2-5	few	13	CASSGVGVETQYF	TGTGCCAGCAGTGGGGTGGGGGTCGAGACCCAGTACTTC
TRBD1	TRBV15	TRBJ2-7	-	14	CATSGGQGRDEQYF	TGTGCCACCAGCGGAGGACAGGGACGGGACGAGCAGTACTTC
TRBD2	TRBV15	TRBJ2-1	many	15	CATSALAGGQNEQFF	TGTGCCACCAGCGCCCTAGCGGGAGGGCAAAATGAGCAGTTCTTC
-	TRBV28	TRBJ2-1	many	15	CASSPRRDFRNEQFF	TGTGCCAGCAGCCCTCGTCGGGATTTCAGGAATGAGCAGTTCTTC
TRBD1	TRBV5-1	TRBJ2-1	many	17	CASSSNPGTGPLDEQFF	TGCGCCAGCAGCTCGAACCCCGGGACAGGGCCGCTTGATGAGCAGTTCTTC
TRBD1	TRBV25-1	TRBJ1-4	many	15	CASSELDRASEKLFF	TGTGCCAGCAGTGAACTGGACAGGGCCTCTGAAAAACTGTTTTTT
TRBD2	TRBV13	TRBJ2-3	once	19	CASSLRTSGKYRSTDTQYF	TGTGCCAGCAGCCTCCGGACTAGCGGAAAGTACAGGAGCACAGATACGCAGTATTTT
-	TRBV6-5	TRBJ2-2	many	14	CASSYGENTGELFF	TGTGCCAGCAGTTACGGAGAAAACACCGGGGAGCTGTTTTTT
-	TRBV29-1	TRBJ2-4	many	14	CSVKRGGRKNIQYF	TGCAGCGTCAAACGGGGTGGACGGAAAAACATTCAGTACTTC
-	TRBV6-2/TRBV6-3	TRBJ1-2	many	13	CASSPTSNYGYTF	TGTGCCAGCAGTCCAACTTCTAACTATGGCTACACCTTC
-	TRBV12-3/TRBV12-4	TRBJ1-1	few	16	CASRNSGVRVNTEAFF	TGTGCCAGCAGAAACAGCGGGGTTAGGGTGAACACTGAAGCTTTCTTT
-	TRBV7-2	TRBJ1-4	many	16	CASSSRAGATNEKLFF	TGTGCCAGCAGCTCTCGTGCGGGCGCGACTAATGAAAAACTGTTTTTT
TRBD1	TRBV12-3/TRBV12-4	TRBJ2-5	many	16	CASSFGDRGRGETQYF	TGTGCCAGCAGTTTCGGGGACAGGGGGCGCGGGGAGACCCAGTACTTC
-	TRBV7-6	TRBJ2-5	-	16	CASSSGRPVDQETQYF	TGTGCCAGCAGCTCGGGACGGCCCGTCGACCAAGAGACCCAGTACTTC
TRBD1	TRBV10-3	TRBJ1-1	many	13	CAIRPDRATEAFF	TGTGCCATCAGGCCCGACAGGGCTACTGAAGCTTTCTTT
-	TRBV9	TRBJ2-6	many	17	CASSGESPHSGANVLTF	TGTGCCAGCAGCGGGGAGTCCCCGCACTCTGGGGCCAACGTCCTGACTTTC